This entry lists 17 T cell receptor beta chains sequenced from one sample in a study of radiotherapy plus CTLA-4 blockade in lung cancer. The protocol was immunoSEQ multiplex PCR, while the TCRdb copy is restricted to in-frame clones and leaves out a portion. The sample has roughly 60,000 clones, 65% to 85% seen once. Sequencing used peripheral blood, obtained from a patient treated with radiotherapy plus ipilimumab. The source of these receptors is a human donor with non-small cell lung cancer who had a complete response to radiotherapy plus ipilimumab.

Regarding this clone: This CDR3 is also generated by other DNA sequences in the sample. The chain uses TRBV28 and TRBJ1-2; TRBD1 matches at 7 bases. J gave up 5 bases and V 2 bases, and 2 bases lay outside the gene matches. Germline loops: CDR1 MDHEN, CDR2 SYDVKM. The CDR3 sequence is 13 residues long. CDR3 DNA: TGTGCCAGCAGTTTAGACAGGGATTATGGCTACACCTTC. Translating gives CASSLDRDYGYTF.

This sequence joins TRBV5-1 and TRBJ1-5, with D perhaps TRBD1 (6 bases). The germline gives CDR1 SGHRS, CDR2 YFSETQ. Deletions cut 0 bases from V and 3 bases from J, with 7 bases between. This CDR3 is built from 14 residues. The CDR3: CASSLGTANQPQHF. The CDR3 DNA reads TGCGCCAGCAGCTTGGGGACAGCCAATCAGCCCCAGCATTTT.

About this clone: At one end the junction does not follow the germline gene, possibly because of a read error. The rearrangement joins TRBV19 to TRBJ1-5; 7 positions match TRBD1. This CDR3 spans 15 amino acids. The germline V gene has CDR1 LNHDA and CDR2 SQIVND (reference sequence). The chain's CDR3 is CASRPDRTSDQPQHF. CDR3 DNA: TGTGCCAGTAGACCGGACAGGACTAGCGATCAGCCCCAGCATTTT.

This chain uses TRBV28 with TRBJ2-4; tentatively, D is TRBD1 (6 bases). Germline CDR1 is MDHEN and CDR2 is SYDVKM. The CDR3 totals 11 residues. Deletions cut 6 bases from V and 6 bases from J, with 6 bases between. CDR3 sequence: CASRDRNIQYF. DNA for the CDR3: TGTGCCAGCAGGGACAGAAACATTCAGTACTTC.

CDR3 amino acids: CASSRSLLAAPSYEQYF. The CDR3, as DNA: TGTGCCAGCAGCCGGAGTCTACTAGCGGCGCCTTCCTACGAGCAGTACTTC. This rearrangement joins TRBV14 to TRBJ2-5, with TRBD2 matching 8 bases. TRBJ2-7 explains the end of the DNA better; the J call may be wrong. The CDR3 sequence is 17 residues long. Germline V gene data show CDR1 as SGHDN and CDR2 as FVKESK.

This clone was counted only a few times. The chain combines TRBV5-1 with TRBJ2-5, with D hard to call. Trimming cost V 7 bases and J 5 bases, with 9 bases left between them. This CDR3 comprises 11 residues. CDR1 and CDR2 (germline): SGHRS, YFSETQ. CDR3: CASSSAETQYF. The CDR3 DNA reads TGCGCCAGCTCCTCTGCGGAGACCCAGTACTTC.

The chain is built from TRBV18 and TRBJ2-4, with 10 nucleotides matching TRBD2. Germline V gene lookup returns CDR1 KGHSH and CDR2 LQKENI. This CDR3 comprises 15 residues. The V gene end was trimmed by 1 base and the J gene end by 8 bases; junction bases not matched to a gene: 5. The CDR3 DNA sequence: TGTGCCAGCTCACCACGCACTAGCGGGGAGGACATTCAGTACTTC. This gives the protein CASSPRTSGEDIQYF.

The chain employs TRBV5-6 and TRBJ2-1; D gene ambiguous. Germline V gene data show CDR1 as SGHDT and CDR2 as YYEEEE. The CDR3 spans 14 residues. The V and J ends lost 7 bases and 4 bases respectively, with 15 bases between them. CDR3 nucleotides: TGTGCCAGCGGCCCCAATTTACAATACAATGAGCAGTTCTTC. Translated, it gives CASGPNLQYNEQFF.

The chain recombines TRBV9 with TRBJ2-3; D not certain. The CDR3 is 15 residues long. Germline V lookup: CDR1 SGDLS, CDR2 YYNGEE. V lost 0 bases and J lost 4, with 12 bases in between. CDR3 sequence: CASSVDSTAPDTQYF. The CDR3 coding sequence is TGTGCCAGCAGCGTAGATAGTACCGCCCCAGATACGCAGTATTTT.

The chain recombines TRBV6-1 with TRBJ2-7; 9 bases are shared with TRBD1. There are 14 residues in the CDR3. The V and J ends lost 2 bases and 4 bases, in that order; junction bases with no gene match: 3. From germline, CDR1 is MNHNS and CDR2 SASEGT. The CDR3 DNA is TGTGCCAGCAGTGAATGGGACAGGGCTTACGAGCAGTACTTC. Protein sequence: CASSEWDRAYEQYF.

This clone was counted a few times. The chain joins TRBV14 to TRBJ1-1, with D possibly matching TRBD1 (5 bases). The CDR3 extends over 15 amino acids. V lost 0 bases to trimming and J lost 6 bases, with 14 bases between them. From germline, CDR1 is SGHDN and CDR2 FVKESK. In nucleotides, the CDR3 is TGTGCCAGCAGCCAAGAGGGCGGGGGGAGGTCTGAAGCTTTCTTT. It encodes CASSQEGGGRSEAFF.

The chain links TRBV15 to TRBJ2-5; D not resolved. Germline loops: CDR1 LNHNV, CDR2 YYDKDF (reference sequence). CDR3 size: 14 residues. Trimming removed 0 bases from V and 11 bases from J, with 16 bases in between. The CDR3 nucleotides read TGTGCCACCAGCAGAGATACGGTGAGACCGGAGCAGTACTTC. Translated, it gives CATSRDTVRPEQYF.

The rearrangement joins TRBV28 to TRBJ2-1; D not certain. Trimming cost V 7 bases and J 8 bases, with 18 bases left between them. In germline, CDR1 is MDHEN, CDR2 SYDVKM. The CDR3 sequence is 14 residues long. Here the CDR3 DNA reads TGTGCCAGCACCAGTGGAGTGAGCCGATATGAGCAGTTCTTC. Translating gives CASTSGVSRYEQFF.

This chain connects TRBV5-4 to TRBJ2-5; weak D call: TRBD2 (7 bases). The V gene's germline CDR1 is SGHNT and CDR2 YYREEE (reference sequence). This CDR3 has 16 amino acids. Trimming removed 4 bases at V and 5 bases at J, with 21 bases between. In DNA form, the CDR3 reads TGTGCCAGCAGCCCGGGGGGTTCAGGGGCAACGGAGACCCAGTACTTC. Encoded protein: CASSPGGSGATETQYF.

The chain employs TRBV7-2 and TRBJ1-2, with a possible D match to TRBD1 (5 bases). V lost 6 bases and J lost 2, with 16 bases in between. The V gene's germline CDR1 is SGHTA and CDR2 FQGNSA. The CDR3 loop spans 15 amino acids. The CDR3 DNA reads as TGTGCCAGCAGAGGTACAAGGGGTCTAAACTATGGCTACACCTTC. Its protein is CASRGTRGLNYGYTF.

This clone occurred a few times. This sequence joins TRBV6-1 and TRBJ1-3; maybe TRBD1 (5 bases). CDR3 length: 17 residues. The germline V gene has CDR1 MNHNS and CDR2 SASEGT. V was cut by 0 bases and J by 0 bases, with 12 bases left in between. The CDR3 region has the DNA TGTGCCAGCAGTGAAGCGCCGGGGGGGAGCTCTGGAAACACCATATATTTT. Amino acid sequence: CASSEAPGGSSGNTIYF.

J is TRBJ2-1 and V is TRBV11-2, with 7 bases identical to TRBD2. Germline assignment: CDR1 SGHAT and CDR2 FQNNGV. With V trimmed by 2 bases and J by 7 bases, 8 bases remained unmatched. CDR3 length: 15 residues. CDR3 DNA: TGTGCCAGCAGCTTATCTAGCGGATGGGGTAATGAGCAGTTCTTC. This encodes CASSLSSGWGNEQFF.